Each of the 16 T cell receptor beta chains below was sequenced from the same sample in a study of T-cell reconstitution after alpha-beta-depleted transplantation in children. During its preparation, the TCRbeta library received unique molecular identifiers. TCRdb itself ran the PCR reads through MiXCR, one entry per CDR3 protein. The sample yields over 300,000 distinct CDR3 sequences, under 13% seen once. The sample here was PBMCs from the stem cell graft donor, taken from the stem cell graft. The receptors were gathered from a human donor who donated a stem cell graft to a child with acute lymphoblastic leukemia.

There are many counts of this clonotype. This chain connects TRBV2 to TRBJ2-1, with 13 bases matching TRBD2. V gave up 8 bases and J gave up 6 bases; unmatched junction bases: 7. The CDR3 length is 15 residues. Germline CDR1 reads SNHLY; CDR2 reads FYNNEI. CDR3 in DNA: TGTGCCAGCGCCGGACTAGCGGGAGTCGGCAATGAGCAGTTCTTC. This codes for CASAGLAGVGNEQFF.

This clonotype was seen a handful of times. The rearrangement links TRBV4-1 to TRBJ2-1, with TRBD2 matching over 11 bases. V lost 0 bases and J lost 8; bases outside the gene matches: 6. This CDR3 has 16 residues. Germline CDR1 and CDR2: MGHRA and YSYEKL. Here the CDR3 DNA reads TGCGCCAGCAGCCAAGATTTACTAGCGGGAGTGCATGAGCAGTTCTTC. Protein sequence: CASSQDLLAGVHEQFF.

CDR3 region: CSSAPGQGYQPQHF. CDR3 nucleotide sequence: TGCAGCTCGGCCCCGGGACAGGGGTATCAGCCCCAGCATTTT. This chain uses TRBV20-1 with TRBJ1-5, with 10 bases that match TRBD1. The V gene's germline CDR1 is DFQATT and CDR2 SNEGSKA (reference sequence). The CDR3 runs to 14 residues.

The gene calls are TRBV7-2 and TRBJ2-1; TRBD1 might be the D (6 bases). The CDR3 runs to 14 residues. Trimming shortened V by 5 bases and J by 9 bases, and 17 bases separated the two germline ends. Germline V gene sequence: CDR1 SGHTA, CDR2 FQGNSA. The CDR3 here is CASSPPAGVGEQFF. CDR3 coding DNA: TGTGCCAGCAGCCCCCCGGCAGGGGTCGGTGAGCAGTTCTTC.

This clonotype was recorded a few times. Its ends do not fully match the called genes, so a read error is possible. This chain joins TRBV7-7 and TRBJ2-2; no firm D call. Germline V gene sequence: CDR1 SSHAT, CDR2 FNYEAQ (reference sequence). This CDR3 is 16 amino acids long. The CDR3 region has the DNA TGTGCTAGCAGCTTAGAGGCGTATTCGAACACCGGGGAGCTGTTTTTT. Its translation: CASSLEAYSNTGELFF.

V gene TRBV6-5 combines with J gene TRBJ1-2, with 10 bases matching TRBD1. The germline gives CDR1 MNHEY, CDR2 SVGAGI. The CDR3 has 14 amino acids. V trimming: 2 bases; J trimming: 3 bases; junction bases outside the gene matches: 0. The CDR3, as DNA: TGTGCCAGCAGTTACGGGACAGGGGACTATGGCTACACCTTC. Translation gives CASSYGTGDYGYTF.

This clonotype was seen repeatedly, ten times or more. The chain recombines TRBV9 with TRBJ2-7, with TRBD2 as a possible D gene (5 bases). The CDR3 is 14 amino acids. Trimming left V 1 base short and J 2 bases short, with 10 bases between. Germline CDR1 reads SGDLS; CDR2 reads YYNGEE. As DNA, the CDR3 is TGTGCCAGCAGCGTATCTGGAGGTACCTACGAGCAGTACTTC. Amino acid sequence: CASSVSGGTYEQYF.

The CDR3 region has the DNA TGTGCCTGGAGCTCTAGCGGGAGCGATGAGCAGTTCTTC. Translation: CAWSSSGSDEQFF. The V gene is TRBV30, the J gene TRBJ2-1; 10 nucleotides agree with TRBD2. Germline trimming cut 3 bases from V and 8 bases from J; bases unmatched to any gene: 4. Per the germline V gene, CDR1 is GTSNPN and CDR2 is SVGIG (reference sequence). CDR3 size: 13 residues.

The gene calls are TRBV7-2 and TRBJ2-7; TRBD2 aligns across 7 bases. The CDR3 is 15 amino acids. The trim removed 6 bases at V and 3 bases at J, leaving 11 bases unmatched. CDR1 is SGHTA and CDR2 is FQGNSA in the germline V gene. The CDR3 coding sequence is TGTGCCAGCAGACTTGGGGGAGGGCCTTTCTACGAGCAGTACTTC. It is translated as CASRLGGGPFYEQYF.

This clonotype occurred many times. V usage is TRBV6-2 or TRBV6-3 and J usage is TRBJ2-1; 11 bases fit TRBD2. Looked up from germline, CDR1 is MNHEY and CDR2 is SVGEGT. This CDR3 spans 16 amino acids. With V trimmed by 6 bases and J by 3 bases, 7 bases remained unmatched. The CDR3 loop is CASRPPLAGVYNEQFF. The CDR3 DNA is TGTGCCAGCAGACCTCCACTAGCGGGAGTCTACAATGAGCAGTTCTTC.

The V gene is TRBV4-2, the J gene TRBJ1-4; no reliable D call. CDR1 and CDR2 (germline): LGHNA, YNFKEQ. Trimming left V 1 base short and J 5 bases short, with 14 bases between. CDR3 length: 16 amino acids. The CDR3 nucleotides are TGTGCCAGCAGCCAAGTCCCGACGGGCCGGAATGAAAAACTGTTTTTT. Protein: CASSQVPTGRNEKLFF.

The chain is built from TRBV5-6 and TRBJ1-2, with D perhaps matching TRBD1 (5 bases). V was trimmed by 3 bases and J by 0 bases, leaving 15 bases between them. The CDR3 sequence is 16 residues long. From germline, CDR1 is SGHDT and CDR2 YYEEEE. The CDR3 here is CASSWGPGLTNYGYTF. The CDR3, as DNA: TGTGCCAGCAGCTGGGGACCCGGGTTAACTAACTATGGCTACACCTTC.

This clonotype was seen ten or more times. The rearrangement joins TRBV12-3 or TRBV12-4 to TRBJ1-2; D not resolved. Trimming removed 7 bases from V and 8 bases from J, with 20 bases in between. The CDR3 extends over 14 amino acids. The CDR3 region is CASMVAGSSTGYTF. The CDR3 DNA sequence: TGTGCCAGCATGGTGGCGGGATCCTCCACGGGCTACACCTTC.

This clonotype was seen a few times. This chain uses TRBV7-6 with TRBJ2-2, with D possibly TRBD2 on 5 matching bases. V dropped 0 bases and J dropped 5 bases, with 13 bases sitting between them. This CDR3 has 16 amino acids. CDR1 is SGHVS, CDR2 FNYEAQ, per germline. In DNA, the CDR3 is TGTGCCAGCAGCTTAGCTGCTAGCCGAGCAACCGGGGAGCTGTTTTTT. It is translated as CASSLAASRATGELFF.

This clonotype was counted between two and nine times. This chain links TRBV29-1 with TRBJ2-7, with TRBD2 as a possible D gene (6 bases). From germline, CDR1 is SQVTM and CDR2 ANQGSEA. The CDR3 has 14 amino acids. V lost 4 bases and J lost 0, with 13 bases in between. For the CDR3, the DNA is TGCAGCGTTGTACCTAGCGTCAGCTCCTACGAGCAGTACTTC. This translates into CSVVPSVSSYEQYF.

CDR3 coding DNA: TGTGCCAGCAGCTTACCCCCTGACAGGGTCTACGAGCAGTACTTC. It is translated as CASSLPPDRVYEQYF. The chain combines TRBV7-9 with TRBJ2-7; TRBD1 matches 7 bases. Germline V CDR1 and CDR2: SEHNR, FQNEAQ (reference sequence). The length of the CDR3 is 15 residues. V lost 2 bases, J lost 3 bases, and 7 bases stayed unmatched.